This passage covers 10 T cell receptor beta chains from one sample sequenced in a study of primary melanoma T cells and metastatic recurrence. TCRdb's table, derived via immunoSEQ multiplex PCR, lists solely in-frame clones and lacks some. The sample yields 2,500 or so clones, approximately 71% seen once. The sample consisted of melanoma tumor tissue. The receptors shown here come from a human donor with melanoma.

CDR3 region: CASSPFWGPIYEQYF. DNA for the CDR3: TGTGCCAGTAGTCCTTTTTGGGGACCGATCTACGAGCAGTACTTC. This chain connects TRBV19 to TRBJ2-7, with D tentatively TRBD1 or TRBD2 (5 bases each). Trimming shortened V by 5 bases and J by 3 bases, and 17 bases separated the two germline ends. This CDR3 has 15 amino acids. Germline V gene data show CDR1 as LNHDA and CDR2 as SQIVND (reference sequence).

The chain uses TRBV28 and TRBJ2-7; 8 bases are shared with TRBD1. The CDR3 runs to 16 residues. Losses at the gene ends were 7 bases for V and 5 bases for J; bases not matched to a gene: 16. Germline V gene data show CDR1 as MDHEN and CDR2 as SYDVKM. CDR3: CASTGGIWQGANEQYF. CDR3 nucleotides: TGTGCCAGCACCGGGGGTATTTGGCAGGGGGCCAACGAGCAGTACTTC.

V and J are TRBV7-6 and TRBJ2-7; possible D gene TRBD1, 9 bases. The V and J ends lost 3 bases and 5 bases respectively, with 20 bases between them. This CDR3 has 16 residues. Germline-derived CDR1 and CDR2 are SGHVS and FNYEAQ. CDR3 in DNA: TGTGCCAGCAGCTTGGCGGGGGGACAGGGTTTGGACGAGCAGTACTTC. It encodes CASSLAGGQGLDEQYF.

In this sample, this clone turned up once. The rearrangement links TRBV15 to TRBJ2-3, with a tentative D call TRBD2 (6 bases). Trimming removed 5 bases from V and 2 bases from J, with 14 bases in between. Looked up from germline, CDR1 is LNHNV and CDR2 is YYDKDF (reference sequence). The CDR3 has 15 residues. The CDR3 sequence is CATSPRGGHTDTQYF. As DNA, the CDR3 is TGTGCCACCAGCCCCCGCGGAGGGCACACAGATACGCAGTATTTT.

The CDR3 loop is CASSFSDRVRYSNQPQHF. CDR3 DNA sequence: TGTGCCAGCAGTTTCTCGGACAGGGTGAGATATAGCAATCAGCCCCAGCATTTT. The chain carries TRBV6-8 and TRBJ1-5, with TRBD1 identical over 8 bases. This CDR3 has 18 residues. The V gene's germline CDR1 is MNHGY and CDR2 SAAAGT. The V segment lost 4 bases and the J segment 0 bases; nucleotides outside the gene matches: 11.

The CDR3 nucleotides are TGCAGCGTTGAAGAGGGGACAGGGGGACCGGGGGAAGCTTTCTTT. Its translation is CSVEEGTGGPGEAFF. This chain joins TRBV29-1 and TRBJ1-1; 11 bases line up with TRBD1. From germline, CDR1 is SQVTM and CDR2 ANQGSEA. The V gene end was trimmed by 0 bases and the J gene end by 8 bases; junction bases not matched to a gene: 8. The CDR3 consists of 15 residues.

The chain recombines TRBV5-1 with TRBJ2-7; tentatively, D is TRBD2 (6 bases). Per germline, CDR1 SGHRS and CDR2 YFSETQ. This CDR3 is built from 15 residues. The V end lost 2 bases, the J end lost 2 bases, and 14 bases lay between the germline ends. CDR3 residues: CASSFNSWGAYEQYF. CDR3 sequence (DNA): TGCGCCAGCAGCTTTAATAGCTGGGGGGCCTACGAGCAGTACTTC.

Judged by abundance, this clone is hyperexpanded. The chain couples TRBV19 to TRBJ1-5, with 7 bases that match TRBD1. Germline V lookup: CDR1 LNHDA, CDR2 SQIVND (reference sequence). V shed 1 base, J shed 7 bases, and the junction held 7 bases outside the gene matches. The CDR3 contains 15 residues. DNA for the CDR3: TGTGCCAGTAGTATAGGGGGAGCAGGGGGACAGCCCCAGCATTTT. Translated: CASSIGGAGGQPQHF.

This clone was recorded only once. The chain is built from TRBV18 and TRBJ2-7; 8 bases line up with TRBD1. The ends lost 5 bases at V and 6 bases at J; junction bases unmatched: 6. There are 13 residues in the CDR3. CDR1 KGHSH and CDR2 LQKENI come from the germline V gene. CDR3 in DNA: TGTGCCAGCTCAATCGGACAGGGCCGCGAGCAGTACTTC. Encoded protein: CASSIGQGREQYF.

The chain couples TRBV5-1 to TRBJ2-1; 13 bases line up with TRBD2. V lost 4 bases to trimming and J lost 6 bases; unmatched junction nucleotides: 13. From germline, CDR1 is SGHRS and CDR2 YFSETQ. The CDR3 has 18 amino acids. The DNA for the CDR3 is TGCGCCAGCAGCCCTCAACTAGCGGGGGGGTCCCAAGGCAATGAGCAGTTCTTC. This translates into CASSPQLAGGSQGNEQFF.